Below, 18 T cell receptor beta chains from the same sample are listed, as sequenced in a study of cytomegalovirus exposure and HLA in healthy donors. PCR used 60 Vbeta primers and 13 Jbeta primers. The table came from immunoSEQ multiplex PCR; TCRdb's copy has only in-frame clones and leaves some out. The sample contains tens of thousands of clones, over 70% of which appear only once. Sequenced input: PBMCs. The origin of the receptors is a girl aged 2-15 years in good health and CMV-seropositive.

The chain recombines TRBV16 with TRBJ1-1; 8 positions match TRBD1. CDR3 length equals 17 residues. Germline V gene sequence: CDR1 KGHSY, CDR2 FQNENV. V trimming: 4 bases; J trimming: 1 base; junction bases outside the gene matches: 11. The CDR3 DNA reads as TGTGCCAGCAGCCGAAGTTGGTCGGACAGGGCGAACACTGAAGCTTTCTTT. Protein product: CASSRSWSDRANTEAFF.

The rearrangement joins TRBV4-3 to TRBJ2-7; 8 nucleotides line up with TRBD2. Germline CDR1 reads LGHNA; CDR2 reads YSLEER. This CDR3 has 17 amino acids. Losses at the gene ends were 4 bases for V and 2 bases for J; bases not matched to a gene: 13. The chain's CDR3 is CASSLIRDAGGTYEQYF. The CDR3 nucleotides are TGCGCCAGCAGCCTAATACGGGACGCGGGAGGCACCTACGAGCAGTACTTC.

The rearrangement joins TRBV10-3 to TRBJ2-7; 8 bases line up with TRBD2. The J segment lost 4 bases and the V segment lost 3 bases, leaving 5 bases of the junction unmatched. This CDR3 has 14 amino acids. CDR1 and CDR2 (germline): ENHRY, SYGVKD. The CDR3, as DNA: TGTGCCATCAGTGAACCGGGACTAGGATACGAGCAGTACTTC. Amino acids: CAISEPGLGYEQYF.

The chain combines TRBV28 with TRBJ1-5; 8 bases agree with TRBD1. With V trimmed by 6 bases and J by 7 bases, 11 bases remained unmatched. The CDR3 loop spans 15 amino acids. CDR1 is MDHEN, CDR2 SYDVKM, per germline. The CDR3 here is CASSLDRGGLQPQHF. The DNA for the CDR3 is TGTGCCAGCAGCCTCGACAGGGGTGGCCTCCAGCCCCAGCATTTT.

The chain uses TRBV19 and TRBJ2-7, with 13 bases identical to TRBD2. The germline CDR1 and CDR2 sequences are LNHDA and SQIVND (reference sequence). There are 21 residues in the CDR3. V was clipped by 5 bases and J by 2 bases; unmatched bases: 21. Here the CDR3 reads CASSPSGHLTGLAGDAYEQYF. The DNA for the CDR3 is TGTGCCAGTAGTCCATCGGGACACCTAACCGGACTAGCGGGGGACGCCTACGAGCAGTACTTC. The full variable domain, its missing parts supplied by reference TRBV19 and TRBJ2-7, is DGGITQSPKYLFRKEGQNVTLSCEQNLNHDAMYWYRQDPGQGLRLIYYSQIVNDFQKGDIAEGYSVSREKKESFPLTVTSAQKNPTAFYLCASSPSGHLTGLAGDAYEQYFGPGTRLTVT.

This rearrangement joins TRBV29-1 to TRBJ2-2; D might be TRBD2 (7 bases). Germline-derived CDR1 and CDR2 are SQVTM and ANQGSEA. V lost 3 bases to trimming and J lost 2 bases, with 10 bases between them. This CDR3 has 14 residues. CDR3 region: CSVERGLNTGELFF. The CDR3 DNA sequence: TGCAGCGTTGAGCGGGGGCTTAACACCGGGGAGCTGTTTTTT.

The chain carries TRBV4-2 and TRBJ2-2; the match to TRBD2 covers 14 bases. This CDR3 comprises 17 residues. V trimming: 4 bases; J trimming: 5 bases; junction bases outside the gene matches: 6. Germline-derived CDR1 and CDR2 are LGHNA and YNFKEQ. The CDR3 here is CASSPGTSGSYTGELFF. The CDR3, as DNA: TGTGCCAGCAGCCCCGGGACTAGCGGGAGTTATACCGGGGAGCTGTTTTTT.

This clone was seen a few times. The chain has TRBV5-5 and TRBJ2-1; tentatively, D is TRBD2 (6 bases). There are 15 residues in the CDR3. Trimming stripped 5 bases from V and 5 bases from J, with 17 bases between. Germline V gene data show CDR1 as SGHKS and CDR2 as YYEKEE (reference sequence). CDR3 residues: CASRAGLPPHNEQFF. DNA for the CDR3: TGTGCCAGCAGGGCGGGACTCCCCCCCCACAATGAGCAGTTCTTC.

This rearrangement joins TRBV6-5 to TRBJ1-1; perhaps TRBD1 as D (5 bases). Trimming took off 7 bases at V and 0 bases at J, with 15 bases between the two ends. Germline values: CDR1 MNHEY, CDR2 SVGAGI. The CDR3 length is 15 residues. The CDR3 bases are TGTGCCAGCACCCTGGGGGGAAGAATGAACACTGAAGCTTTCTTT. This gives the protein CASTLGGRMNTEAFF.

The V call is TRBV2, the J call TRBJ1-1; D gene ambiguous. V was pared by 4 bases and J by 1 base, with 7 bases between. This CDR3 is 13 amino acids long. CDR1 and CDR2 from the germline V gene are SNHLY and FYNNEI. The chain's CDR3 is CASSVQENTEAFF. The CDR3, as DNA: TGTGCCAGCAGTGTGCAGGAGAACACTGAAGCTTTCTTT.

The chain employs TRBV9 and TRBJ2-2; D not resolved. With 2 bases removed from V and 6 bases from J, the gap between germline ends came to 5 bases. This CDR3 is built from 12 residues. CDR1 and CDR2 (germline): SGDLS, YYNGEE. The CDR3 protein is CASSVVAGELFF. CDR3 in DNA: TGTGCCAGCAGCGTCGTCGCCGGGGAGCTGTTTTTT.

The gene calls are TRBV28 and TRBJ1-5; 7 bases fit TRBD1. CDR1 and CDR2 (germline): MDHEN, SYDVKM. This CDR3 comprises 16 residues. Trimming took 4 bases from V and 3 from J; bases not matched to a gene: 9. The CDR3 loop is CASSSQNRGHNQPQHF. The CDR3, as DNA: TGTGCCAGCAGTTCCCAGAACAGGGGCCACAATCAGCCCCAGCATTTT. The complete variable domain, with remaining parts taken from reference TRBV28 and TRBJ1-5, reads DVKVTQSSRYLVKRTGEKVFLECVQDMDHENMFWYRQDPGLGLRLIYFSYDVKMKEKGDIPEGYSVSREKKERFSLILESASTNQTSMYLCASSSQNRGHNQPQHFGDGTRLSIL.

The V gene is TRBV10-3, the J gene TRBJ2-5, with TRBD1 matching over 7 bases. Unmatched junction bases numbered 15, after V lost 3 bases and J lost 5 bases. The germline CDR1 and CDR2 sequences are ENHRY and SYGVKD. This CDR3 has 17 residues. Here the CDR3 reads CAISDPHRGPTKETQYF. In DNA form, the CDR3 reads TGTGCCATCAGTGACCCTCACAGGGGACCCACTAAGGAGACCCAGTACTTC.

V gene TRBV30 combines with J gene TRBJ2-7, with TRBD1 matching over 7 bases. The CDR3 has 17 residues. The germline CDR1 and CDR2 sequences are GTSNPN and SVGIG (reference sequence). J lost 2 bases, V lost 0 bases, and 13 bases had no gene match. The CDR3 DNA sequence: TGTGCCTGGAGTGTTCCTCGACAGGGACGAGGAACCTACGAGCAGTACTTC. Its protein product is CAWSVPRQGRGTYEQYF.

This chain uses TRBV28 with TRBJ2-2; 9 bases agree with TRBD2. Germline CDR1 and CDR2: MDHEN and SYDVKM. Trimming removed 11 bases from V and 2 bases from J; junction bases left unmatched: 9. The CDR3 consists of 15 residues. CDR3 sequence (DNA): TGTGCCCTTGGGGTGACTAGCGGTAACACCGGGGAGCTGTTTTTT. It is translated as CALGVTSGNTGELFF. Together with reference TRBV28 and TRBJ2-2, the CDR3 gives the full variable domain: DVKVTQSSRYLVKRTGEKVFLECVQDMDHENMFWYRQDPGLGLRLIYFSYDVKMKEKGDIPEGYSVSREKKERFSLILESASTNQTSMYLCALGVTSGNTGELFFGEGSRLTVL.

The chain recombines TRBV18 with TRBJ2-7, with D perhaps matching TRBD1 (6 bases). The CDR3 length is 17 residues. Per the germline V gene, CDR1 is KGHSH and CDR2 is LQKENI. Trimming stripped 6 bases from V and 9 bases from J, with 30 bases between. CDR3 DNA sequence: TGTGCCAGCTCTCCAACCTACCGGACAGAACTCTTTTTGGGGCAGTACTTC. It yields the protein CASSPTYRTELFLGQYF.

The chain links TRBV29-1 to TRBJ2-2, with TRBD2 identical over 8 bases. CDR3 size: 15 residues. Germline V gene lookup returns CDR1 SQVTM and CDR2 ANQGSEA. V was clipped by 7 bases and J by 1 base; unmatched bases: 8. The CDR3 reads CSARGGLGNTGELFF. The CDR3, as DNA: TGCAGCGCCCGCGGGGGGCTAGGGAACACCGGGGAGCTGTTTTTT.

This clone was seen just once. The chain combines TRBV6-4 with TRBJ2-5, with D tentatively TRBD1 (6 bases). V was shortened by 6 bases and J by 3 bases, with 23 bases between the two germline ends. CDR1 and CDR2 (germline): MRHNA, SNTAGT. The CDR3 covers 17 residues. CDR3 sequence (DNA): TGTGCCAGCAGGGCCGCTCGCCCGGGACAAACAAAAGAGACCCAGTACTTC. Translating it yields CASRAARPGQTKETQYF.